The 20 T cell receptor beta chains below come from one sample, sequenced in a study of OX40 agonist ivuxolimab in advanced cancers. Profiled with immunoSEQ multiplex PCR; TCRdb holds only in-frame clones, not every one. The sample lists around 79,000 clones; roughly nine tenths were seen once. Sample: CD4+ or CD8+ T cells sorted from blood, taken in a trial of the OX40 agonist ivuxolimab. The source of these receptors is an adult with an advanced solid tumor such as melanoma, head and neck, liver or kidney cancer.

The CDR3 DNA reads as TGTGCCAGCATCGCCCCCCCATCGGAATCCTACGAGCAGTACTTC. Protein: CASIAPPSESYEQYF. V gene TRBV28 combines with J gene TRBJ2-7; D call uncertain. CDR3 length: 15 residues. CDR1 is MDHEN, CDR2 SYDVKM, per germline. With 7 bases removed from V and 1 base from J, the gap between germline ends came to 17 bases.

This chain joins TRBV30 and TRBJ2-5, with TRBD2 matching 15 bases. V shed 0 bases, J shed 5 bases, and the junction held 1 base outside the gene matches. This CDR3 contains 15 residues. Germline CDR1 is GTSNPN and CDR2 is SVGIG (reference sequence). For the CDR3, the DNA is TGTGCCTGGAGTGTTGGGACTAGCGGGAGGGAGACCCAGTACTTC. This codes for CAWSVGTSGRETQYF.

V usage is TRBV9 and J usage is TRBJ2-7, with D perhaps matching TRBD1 (7 bases). The V and J ends lost 0 bases and 6 bases respectively, with 16 bases between them. CDR3 size: 15 residues. Germline values: CDR1 SGDLS, CDR2 YYNGEE. The CDR3 region has the DNA TGTGCCAGCAGCGTAGGCGGGACAGAGAGGCCCGAGCAGTACTTC. It encodes CASSVGGTERPEQYF.

Written as DNA, the CDR3 is TGCGCCAGCAGCTTTCGGGAGGTAGCGGGAGGGCCGAGCACCGGGGAGCTGTTTTTT. It encodes CASSFREVAGGPSTGELFF. This sequence joins TRBV5-1 and TRBJ2-2; TRBD2 matches at 11 bases. The CDR3 is made up of 19 amino acids. V lost 2 bases, J lost 4 bases, and 13 bases stayed unmatched. Per the germline V gene, CDR1 is SGHRS and CDR2 is YFSETQ.

The chain has TRBV19 and TRBJ1-3; D is unresolved. Trimming shortened V by 4 bases and J by 5 bases, and 9 bases separated the two germline ends. Germline-derived CDR1 and CDR2 are LNHDA and SQIVND (reference sequence). This CDR3 contains 13 residues. The CDR3 DNA reads as TGTGCCAGTAGTACCTCCGGCAGAAACACCATATATTTT. Amino acids: CASSTSGRNTIYF.

Only one count was recorded for this clone. This chain connects TRBV30 to TRBJ2-1, with D perhaps matching TRBD2 (6 bases). CDR3 size: 12 residues. Trimming removed 3 bases from V and 7 bases from J, with 10 bases in between. Looked up from germline, CDR1 is GTSNPN and CDR2 is SVGIG (reference sequence). CDR3 sequence: CAWRRLGNEQFF. CDR3 DNA sequence: TGTGCCTGGAGAAGACTAGGGAATGAGCAGTTCTTC. Filled out from reference TRBV30 and TRBJ2-1, the complete variable domain reads SQTIHQWPATLVQPVGSPLSLECTVEGTSNPNLYWYRQAAGRGLQLLFYSVGIGQISSEVPQNLSASRPQDRQFILSSKKLLLSDSGFYLCAWRRLGNEQFFGPGTRLTVL.

This chain connects TRBV5-1 to TRBJ2-3; 13 nucleotides agree with TRBD2. This CDR3 has 17 amino acids. Trimming cost V 0 bases and J 3 bases; bases outside gene matches: 4. Germline V CDR1 and CDR2: SGHRS, YFSETQ. Here the CDR3 reads CASSLAGTSGTTDTQYF. CDR3 coding DNA: TGCGCCAGCAGCTTGGCCGGGACTAGCGGGACGACAGATACGCAGTATTTT. Filled out from reference TRBV5-1 and TRBJ2-3, the complete variable domain reads KAGVTQTPRYLIKTRGQQVTLSCSPISGHRSVSWYQQTPGQGLQFLFEYFSETQRNKGNFPGRFSGRQFSNSRSEMNVSTLELGDSALYLCASSLAGTSGTTDTQYFGPGTRLTVL.

The chain joins TRBV7-3 to TRBJ2-1, with 7 bases aligning to TRBD2. CDR3 length: 16 amino acids. With V trimmed by 5 bases and J by 0 bases, 7 bases remained unmatched. Germline V gene data show CDR1 as SGHTA and CDR2 as FQGTGA. Here the CDR3 reads CASSLLALSSYNEQFF. The CDR3 DNA sequence: TGTGCCAGCAGCCTACTAGCGTTGAGCTCCTACAATGAGCAGTTCTTC.

The chain links TRBV28 to TRBJ2-6; D is uncertain. Trimming pared 3 bases from V and 1 base from J, leaving 10 bases between. There are 16 residues in the CDR3. In germline, CDR1 is MDHEN, CDR2 SYDVKM. The CDR3, as DNA: TGTGCCAGCAGTTTGGCCCGGGTATCTGGGGCCAACGTCCTGACTTTC. This codes for CASSLARVSGANVLTF.

This chain connects TRBV30 to TRBJ1-2, with D unresolved. V was clipped by 2 bases and J by 0 bases, with 10 bases between them. The CDR3 extends over 14 amino acids. Germline V gives CDR1 GTSNPN, CDR2 SVGIG (reference sequence). Here the CDR3 DNA reads TGTGCCTGGAGTCCGGGAGGAACTAACTATGGCTACACCTTC. Translation: CAWSPGGTNYGYTF.

V usage is TRBV9 and J usage is TRBJ2-3; maybe TRBD1 (6 bases). The germline V gene encodes CDR1 SGDLS and CDR2 YYNGEE. The CDR3 runs 16 residues. Trimming pared 3 bases from V and 2 bases from J, leaving 16 bases between. In nucleotides, the CDR3 is TGTGCCAGCAGCGAGGGGGTCTACCCAACCACAGATACGCAGTATTTT. The encoded protein is CASSEGVYPTTDTQYF.

This clone was recorded only once. A read error may produce the germline difference seen at one junction end. The V call is TRBV6-5, the J call TRBJ2-7; TRBD2 matches 11 bases. The CDR3 contains 14 residues. Germline V gene data show CDR1 as MNHEY and CDR2 as SVGAGI. CDR3 sequence (DNA): TGTGCCAGCAGTCACTCCGGGACTAGCGGCGAGCAGTACTTC. It translates to CASSHSGTSGEQYF.

This clone was seen only a few times. V is TRBV27 and J is TRBJ1-2; a weak D match, TRBD1 (6 bases). Germline CDR1 MNHEY, CDR2 SMNVEV (reference sequence). This CDR3 comprises 11 residues. V dropped 10 bases and J dropped 8 bases, with 14 bases sitting between them. Here the CDR3 reads CATKQGWGYTF. CDR3 bases: TGTGCCACCAAACAGGGTTGGGGCTACACCTTC.

The chain has TRBV19 and TRBJ2-1, with no clear D. Germline CDR1 reads LNHDA; CDR2 reads SQIVND (reference sequence). This CDR3 comprises 12 residues. V dropped 3 bases and J dropped 11 bases, with 11 bases sitting between them. CDR3 sequence reads: CASSMYQTQQFF. For the CDR3, the DNA is TGTGCCAGTAGTATGTACCAGACCCAGCAGTTCTTC. Variable domain in full (rest from reference TRBV19 and TRBJ2-1): DGGITQSPKYLFRKEGQNVTLSCEQNLNHDAMYWYRQDPGQGLRLIYYSQIVNDFQKGDIAEGYSVSREKKESFPLTVTSAQKNPTAFYLCASSMYQTQQFFGPGTRLTVL.

V is TRBV5-1 and J is TRBJ1-4, with 10 bases identical to TRBD1. Trimming removed 2 bases from V and 7 bases from J; junction bases left unmatched: 5. The CDR3 has 15 amino acids. Germline CDR1 and CDR2: SGHRS and YFSETQ. For the CDR3, the DNA is TGCGCCAGCAGCTTCTCCGGGACAGGGGCTGAAAAACTGTTTTTT. It translates to CASSFSGTGAEKLFF. The full variable domain, its missing parts supplied by reference TRBV5-1 and TRBJ1-4, is KAGVTQTPRYLIKTRGQQVTLSCSPISGHRSVSWYQQTPGQGLQFLFEYFSETQRNKGNFPGRFSGRQFSNSRSEMNVSTLELGDSALYLCASSFSGTGAEKLFFGSGTQLSVL.

V usage is TRBV28 and J usage is TRBJ1-2, with D uncertain. V was cut by 6 bases and J by 4 bases, with 15 bases left in between. Germline V gene data show CDR1 as MDHEN and CDR2 as SYDVKM. The CDR3 runs to 14 residues. DNA of the CDR3: TGTGCCAGCAGGCCTCATGGAGTTGGCTATGGCTACACCTTC. Protein: CASRPHGVGYGYTF.

The rearrangement uses TRBV28 and TRBJ2-3; 7 bases line up with TRBD1. CDR1 is MDHEN, CDR2 SYDVKM, per germline. This CDR3 comprises 14 residues. V was pared by 7 bases and J by 2 bases, with 6 bases of the junction left unmatched. The CDR3 loop reads CASKGRGITDTQYF. CDR3 nucleotides: TGTGCCAGCAAGGGCAGGGGGATCACAGATACGCAGTATTTT.

The chain recombines TRBV10-3 with TRBJ2-1; D might be TRBD2 (6 bases). Between the trimmed V and J ends, which lost 2 bases and 8 bases, there was a span of 16 bases. The CDR3 runs to 15 residues. Per the germline V gene, CDR1 is ENHRY and CDR2 is SYGVKD. The CDR3 loop is CAISELLASRDEQFF. CDR3 nucleotide sequence: TGTGCCATCAGTGAGCTACTAGCCTCGAGGGATGAGCAGTTCTTC.

V and J are TRBV4-3 and TRBJ2-7; D gene uncertain. This CDR3 has 15 residues. Per the germline V gene, CDR1 is LGHNA and CDR2 is YSLEER. Deletions cut 0 bases from V and 0 bases from J, with 9 bases between. The CDR3 protein is CASSQDRASSYEQYF. In nucleotides, the CDR3 is TGCGCCAGCAGCCAAGATAGAGCCAGCTCCTACGAGCAGTACTTC.

The chain employs TRBV30 and TRBJ2-7, with 9 positions matching TRBD1. Trimming removed 7 bases from V and 2 bases from J; junction bases left unmatched: 15. The CDR3 spans 16 residues. Germline V CDR1 and CDR2: GTSNPN, SVGIG (reference sequence). As DNA, the CDR3 is TGTGCCTCACAAACGAAAGTGGGACAGGGCACCTACGAGCAGTACTTC. This translates into CASQTKVGQGTYEQYF.